These 9 T cell receptor beta chains share one sample of origin, sequenced in a study of T-cell memory formation after mild COVID-19. TCRdb reanalysed the 5' RACE reads using MiXCR and keeps one entry per CDR3 protein. The data hold about 270,000 distinct CDR3 sequences, with about a sixth observed a single time. Sequenced material: PBMCs or a T cell subset sorted from them (not recorded which). Receptors originate from a man between 18 and 29 years old who had mild COVID-19 (a few samples of this study predate the infection). Cell type and time point are not known.

The rearrangement joins TRBV7-6 to TRBJ2-5; 11 bases match TRBD2. The CDR3 length is 16 residues. In germline, CDR1 is SGHVS, CDR2 FNYEAQ. V shed 5 bases and J 2 bases; nucleotides not matched to a gene: 7. CDR3 sequence reads: CASSRLAGGGQETQYF. For the CDR3, the DNA is TGTGCCAGCAGCCGGCTAGCGGGGGGCGGACAAGAGACCCAGTACTTC.

The gene calls are TRBV7-2 and TRBJ2-5; 10 bases agree with TRBD2. V was pared by 3 bases and J by 4 bases, with 5 bases of the junction left unmatched. The germline V gene has CDR1 SGHTA and CDR2 FQGNSA. The CDR3 loop spans 15 amino acids. The CDR3: CASSLQRGGGETQYF. The CDR3 region has the DNA TGTGCCAGCAGCTTGCAGCGGGGGGGAGGAGAGACCCAGTACTTC.

This clonotype came up a few times. The chain has TRBV11-2 and TRBJ1-6; D is unclear. The CDR3 runs to 13 residues. The V end was cut by 3 bases, the J end by 4 bases, with 4 bases between. The germline V gene encodes CDR1 SGHAT and CDR2 FQNNGV. The CDR3 coding sequence is TGTGCCAGCAGCTTCGGATATAATTCACCCCTCCACTTT. Translated: CASSFGYNSPLHF.

This clonotype has more than one count but fewer than ten. V and J are TRBV20-1 and TRBJ2-5; D may match TRBD1 or TRBD2 (6 bases each). The CDR3 consists of 13 residues. Trimming shortened V by 6 bases and J by 5 bases, and 16 bases separated the two germline ends. The germline V gene has CDR1 DFQATT and CDR2 SNEGSKA (reference sequence). As DNA, the CDR3 is TGCAGTGCCCCCTCGGGGGCGGTTGAGACCCAGTACTTC. Amino acids: CSAPSGAVETQYF.

This rearrangement joins TRBV6-6 to TRBJ2-5, with D possibly TRBD1 on 5 matching bases. Per germline, CDR1 MNHNY and CDR2 SVGAGI (reference sequence). Trimming removed 6 bases from V and 0 bases from J, with 17 bases in between. The CDR3 is 16 residues long. The CDR3 protein is CASSLQEPFHQETQYF. CDR3 DNA: TGTGCCAGCAGCCTACAGGAGCCCTTTCACCAAGAGACCCAGTACTTC.

This clonotype was seen only a few times. The chain is built from TRBV11-1 and TRBJ2-2; 7 bases align to TRBD1. This CDR3 has 15 residues. Per germline, CDR1 SGHAT and CDR2 FQDESV (reference sequence). The V and J ends lost 1 base and 4 bases, in that order; junction bases with no gene match: 3. For the CDR3, the DNA is TGTGCCAGCAGCTTAGGACAGGGTGTCACCGGGGAGCTGTTTTTT. Residues: CASSLGQGVTGELFF. The variable domain in full, with the rest retrieved from reference TRBV11-1 and TRBJ2-2, is EAEVAQSPRYKITEKSQAVAFWCDPISGHATLYWYRQILGQGPELLVQFQDESVVDDSQLPKDRFSAERLKGVDSTLKIQPAELGDSAMYLCASSLGQGVTGELFFGEGSRLTVL.

In this sample, this clonotype turned up a few times. The chain links TRBV20-1 to TRBJ2-7; D uncertain. The ends were cut back, 6 bases at V and 4 bases at J, with 19 bases in the middle. The germline V gene has CDR1 DFQATT and CDR2 SNEGSKA (reference sequence). CDR3 length: 14 residues. The CDR3 coding sequence is TGCAGTGCCCGGAGTGGTGGTTCTGGGTACGAGCAGTACTTC. This gives the protein CSARSGGSGYEQYF.

This clonotype was observed a handful of times. This sequence joins TRBV20-1 and TRBJ2-3, with D perhaps matching TRBD2 (6 bases). This CDR3 is built from 14 residues. The germline CDR1 and CDR2 sequences are DFQATT and SNEGSKA (reference sequence). The ends were cut back, 4 bases at V and 0 bases at J, with 11 bases in the middle. CDR3 loop: CSAKVGGSTDTQYF. The CDR3, as DNA: TGCAGTGCTAAGGTCGGGGGAAGCACAGATACGCAGTATTTT.

The chain combines TRBV7-9 with TRBJ2-1, with 7 bases lining up with TRBD1. The CDR3 loop spans 15 amino acids. The V gene's germline CDR1 is SEHNR and CDR2 FQNEAQ (reference sequence). The ends lost 5 bases at V and 5 bases at J; junction bases unmatched: 9. CDR3 loop: CASSQTTGSNNEQFF. The DNA of the CDR3 is TGTGCCAGCAGCCAAACGACAGGGTCCAACAATGAGCAGTTCTTC. The variable domain in full, completed from reference TRBV7-9 and TRBJ2-1, reads DTGVSQNPRHKITKRGQNVTFRCDPISEHNRLYWYRQTLGQGPEFLTYFQNEAQLEKSRLLSDRFSAERPKGSFSTLEIQRTEQGDSAMYLCASSQTTGSNNEQFFGPGTRLTVL.